The clone carrying this T cell receptor (beta chain) is called medium-sized based on its frequency. The sequence runs out 3 residues before the end of the CDR3; the remainder is reconstructed from the germline J gene. The data were obtained in a study of T cells in women clearing cervical HPV infection. Germline-derived CDR1 and CDR2 are KGHSH and LQKENI. The CDR3 extends over 16 amino acids. The V gene end was trimmed by 1 base and the J gene end by 4 bases; junction bases not matched to a gene: 3. The assay was immunoSEQ multiplex PCR, and TCRdb's table has in-frame clones only and misses some. This repertoire comprises more than 20,000 clones; its ten largest clones make up 10% to 15%.

This receptor was taken from a woman between 18 and 70 years old with a cervical HPV16 infection that either progressed to CIN3+ or cleared (not recorded which). This chain joins TRBV18 and TRBJ2-7; 14 bases fit TRBD2. Sequences were obtained from blood buffy coat. CDR3 sequence: CASSPRLAGGLYEQYF. The covered CDR3 bases are TGTGCCAGCTCACCACGACTAGCGGGAGGGTTGTACGAG.